This TCR beta chain is drawn from a study of T cells in Graves' hyperthyroidism and ophthalmopathy. The CDR3 has 14 amino acids. The germline V gene encodes CDR1 DFQATT and CDR2 SNEGSKA (reference sequence). The ends lost 5 bases at V and 1 base at J; junction bases unmatched: 4. Points on this clonotype: Its antigen is still unknown.

There were TCR beta CDR3 regions amplified from RNA transcripts. When the TCR CDR3 underwent first-round RT-PCR, the HTBI primer set was used. From the multiplex PCR reads, TCRdb called clonotypes with MiXCR, one entry per CDR3 protein. The profile shows 90,000 to 120,000 distinct CDR3 sequences, 15% to 20% of them singletons. Study-wide results and caveats: Classification by a 13 V-J model distinguished ophthalmopathy from stable hyperthyroidism.

Diagnoses were made from clinical symptoms, serum measures (thyroxine and TRAb), thyroid ultrasound and orbital computed tomography. This receptor was obtained from a woman aged 45-60 years with Graves' hyperthyroidism. The chain is built from TRBV20-1 and TRBJ2-3; 9 nucleotides match TRBD1. The sample taken for sequencing was blood. CDR3 protein: CSAQRQGGTDTQYF. The CDR3 DNA reads TGCAGTGCTCAGAGACAGGGGGGCACAGATACGCAGTATTTT.